This T cell receptor beta chain was captured in a study of blood T cell repertoires in COVID-19. Overall study: The United States, Italy and Spain supplied acute and convalescent COVID-19 samples. PBMCs, B-cell-depleted T cells, or T cells were the source of the cDNA or gDNA that made up the material.

Per the authors' pipeline: It was from reference gene primer amplification that nucleated cell counts were estimated. Sequencing used immunoSEQ multiplex PCR; TCRdb keeps in-frame clones, though not all of them. From that table come the V and J calls and clone size; the DNA was used to work out D and trimming. The sample has some 200,000 clones; around four fifths are singletons. J gave up 7 bases and V 4 bases, and 4 bases lay outside the gene matches. Looked up from germline, CDR1 is LGHDT and CDR2 is YNNKEL (reference sequence). The CDR3 covers 14 residues. This clonotype was sampled from a woman aged 50 to 60 with active or convalescent COVID-19. The rearrangement links TRBV3-1 (or the pseudogene TRBV3-2) to TRBJ1-6; 7 nucleotides align to TRBD1. The sample comprised peripheral blood. CDR3 in amino acids: CASSRGQSNSPLHF. DNA of the CDR3: TGTGCCAGCAGCCGGGGACAGTCAAATTCACCCCTCCACTTT.